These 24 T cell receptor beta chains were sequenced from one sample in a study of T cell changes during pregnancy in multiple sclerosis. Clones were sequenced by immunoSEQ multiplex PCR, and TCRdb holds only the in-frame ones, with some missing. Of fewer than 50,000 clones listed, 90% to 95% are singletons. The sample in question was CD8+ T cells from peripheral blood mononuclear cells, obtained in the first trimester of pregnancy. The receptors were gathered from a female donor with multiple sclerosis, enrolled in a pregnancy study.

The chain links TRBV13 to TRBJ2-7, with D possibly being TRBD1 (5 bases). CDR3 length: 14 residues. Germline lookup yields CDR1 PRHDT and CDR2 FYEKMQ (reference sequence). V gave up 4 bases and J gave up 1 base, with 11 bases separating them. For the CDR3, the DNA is TGTGCCAGCAGCTCACAGGTCACTTCCTACGAGCAGTACTTC. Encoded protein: CASSSQVTSYEQYF.

The CDR3 reads CASSPGFDEQFF. In nucleotides, the CDR3 is TGTGCCAGCAGTCCAGGTTTCGATGAGCAGTTCTTC. V usage is TRBV2 and J usage is TRBJ2-1; D ambiguous. Germline CDR1 and CDR2: SNHLY and FYNNEI. V gave up 5 bases and J gave up 8 bases, with 10 bases separating them. The CDR3 consists of 12 residues.

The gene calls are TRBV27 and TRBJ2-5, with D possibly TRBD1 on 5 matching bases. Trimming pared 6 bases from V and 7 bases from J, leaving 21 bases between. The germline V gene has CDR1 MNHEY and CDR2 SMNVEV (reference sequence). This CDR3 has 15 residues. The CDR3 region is CASSLGHLSRGTQYF. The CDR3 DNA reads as TGTGCCAGCAGCCTGGGGCACCTTTCCCGAGGGACCCAGTACTTC.

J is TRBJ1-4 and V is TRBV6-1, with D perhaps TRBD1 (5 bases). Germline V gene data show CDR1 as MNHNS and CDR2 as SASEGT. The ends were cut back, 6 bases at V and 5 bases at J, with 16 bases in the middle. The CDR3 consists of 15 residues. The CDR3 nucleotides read TGTGCCAGCAGCCATATAGCCGGGGGAAATGAAAAACTGTTTTTT. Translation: CASSHIAGGNEKLFF.

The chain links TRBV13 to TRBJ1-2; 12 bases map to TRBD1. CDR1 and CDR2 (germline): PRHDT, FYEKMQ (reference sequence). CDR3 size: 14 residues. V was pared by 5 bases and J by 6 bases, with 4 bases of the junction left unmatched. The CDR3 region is CASSTGTGGDGYTF. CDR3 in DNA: TGTGCCAGCAGCACCGGGACAGGGGGCGATGGCTACACCTTC. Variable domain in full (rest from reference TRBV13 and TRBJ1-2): AAGVIQSPRHLIKEKRETATLKCYPIPRHDTVYWYQQGPGQDPQFLISFYEKMQSDKGSIPDRFSAQQFSDYHSELNMSSLELGDSALYFCASSTGTGGDGYTFGSGTRLTVV.

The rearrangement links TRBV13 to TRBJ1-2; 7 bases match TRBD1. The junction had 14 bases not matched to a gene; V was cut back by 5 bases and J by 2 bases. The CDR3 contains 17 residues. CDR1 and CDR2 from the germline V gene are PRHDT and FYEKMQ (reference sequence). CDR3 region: CASSPGTAEILNYGYTF. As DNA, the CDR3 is TGTGCCAGCAGCCCCGGGACAGCGGAGATTTTAAACTATGGCTACACCTTC. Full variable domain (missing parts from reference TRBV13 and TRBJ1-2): AAGVIQSPRHLIKEKRETATLKCYPIPRHDTVYWYQQGPGQDPQFLISFYEKMQSDKGSIPDRFSAQQFSDYHSELNMSSLELGDSALYFCASSPGTAEILNYGYTFGSGTRLTVV.

For the CDR3, the DNA is TGCGCCAGCAGCTTGGCCAAAGGGGGCACAGATACGCAGTATTTT. Protein sequence: CASSLAKGGTDTQYF. The chain joins TRBV5-1 to TRBJ2-3; tentatively, D is TRBD1 (5 bases). Trimming took off 0 bases at V and 1 base at J, with 9 bases between the two ends. The CDR3 extends over 15 amino acids. In germline, CDR1 is SGHRS, CDR2 YFSETQ.

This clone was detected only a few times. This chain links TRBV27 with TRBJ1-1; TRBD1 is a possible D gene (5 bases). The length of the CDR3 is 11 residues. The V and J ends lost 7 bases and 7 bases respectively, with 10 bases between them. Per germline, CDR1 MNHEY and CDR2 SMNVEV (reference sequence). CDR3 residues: CASKSGYEAFF. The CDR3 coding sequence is TGTGCCAGCAAATCAGGGTATGAAGCTTTCTTT.

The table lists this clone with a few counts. This CDR3 is CATSKNLETGAAFF. In DNA form, the CDR3 reads TGTGCCACCAGCAAGAACCTCGAGACAGGGGCGGCTTTCTTT. V is TRBV15 and J is TRBJ1-1; 8 bases map to TRBD1. The J segment lost 11 bases and the V segment lost 4 bases, leaving 12 bases of the junction unmatched. CDR1 is LNHNV, CDR2 YYDKDF, per germline (reference sequence). There are 14 residues in the CDR3.

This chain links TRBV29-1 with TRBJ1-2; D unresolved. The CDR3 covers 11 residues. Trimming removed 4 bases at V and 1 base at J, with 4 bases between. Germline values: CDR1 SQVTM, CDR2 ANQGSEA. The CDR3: CSVGSNYGYTF. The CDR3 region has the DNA TGCAGCGTTGGCAGTAACTATGGCTACACCTTC.

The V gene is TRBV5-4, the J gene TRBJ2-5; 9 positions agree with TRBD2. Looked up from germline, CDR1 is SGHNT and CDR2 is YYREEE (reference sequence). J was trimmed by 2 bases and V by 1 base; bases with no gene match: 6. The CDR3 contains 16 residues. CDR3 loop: CASSLLRAGGQETQYF. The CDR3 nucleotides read TGTGCCAGCAGCTTGCTGCGAGCGGGAGGTCAAGAGACCCAGTACTTC.

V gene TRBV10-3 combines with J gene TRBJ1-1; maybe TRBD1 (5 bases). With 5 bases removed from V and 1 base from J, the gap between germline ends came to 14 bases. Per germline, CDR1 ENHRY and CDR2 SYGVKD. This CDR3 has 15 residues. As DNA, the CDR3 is TGTGCCATCAGTACCCGGGACTCACAGAACACTGAAGCTTTCTTT. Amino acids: CAISTRDSQNTEAFF.

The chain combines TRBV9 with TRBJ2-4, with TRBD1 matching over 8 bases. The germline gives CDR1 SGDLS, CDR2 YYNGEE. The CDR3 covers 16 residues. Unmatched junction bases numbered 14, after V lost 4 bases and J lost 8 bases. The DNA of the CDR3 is TGTGCCAGCAGCCTCGGACAGGGCGGAGCGGTGGACATTCAGTACTTC. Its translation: CASSLGQGGAVDIQYF.

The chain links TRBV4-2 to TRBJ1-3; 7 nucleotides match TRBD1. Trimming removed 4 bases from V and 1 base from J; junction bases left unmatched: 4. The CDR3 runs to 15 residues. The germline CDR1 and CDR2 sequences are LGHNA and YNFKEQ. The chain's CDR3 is CASSPRQGSGNTIYF. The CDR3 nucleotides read TGTGCCAGCAGCCCTCGACAGGGATCTGGAAACACCATATATTTT.

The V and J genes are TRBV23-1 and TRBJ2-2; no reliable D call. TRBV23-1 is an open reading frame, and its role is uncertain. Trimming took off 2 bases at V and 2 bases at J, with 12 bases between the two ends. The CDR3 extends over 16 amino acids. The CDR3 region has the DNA TGCGCCAGCAGTCAACTGGCCACAAGAAACACCGGGGAGCTGTTTTTT. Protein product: CASSQLATRNTGELFF.

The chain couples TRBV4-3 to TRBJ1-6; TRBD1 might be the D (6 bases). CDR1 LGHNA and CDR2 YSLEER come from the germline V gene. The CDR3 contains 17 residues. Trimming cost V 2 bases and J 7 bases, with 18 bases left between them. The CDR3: CASSQNPGDRHNSPLHF. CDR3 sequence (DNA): TGCGCCAGCAGCCAAAATCCTGGTGACAGGCACAATTCACCCCTCCACTTT.

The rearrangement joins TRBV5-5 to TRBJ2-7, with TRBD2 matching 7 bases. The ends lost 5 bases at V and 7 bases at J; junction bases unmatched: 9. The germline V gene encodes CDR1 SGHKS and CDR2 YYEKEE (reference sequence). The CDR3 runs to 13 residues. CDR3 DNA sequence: TGTGCCAGCAGATCTACCACGGGGGGAGAGCAGTACTTC. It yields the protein CASRSTTGGEQYF.

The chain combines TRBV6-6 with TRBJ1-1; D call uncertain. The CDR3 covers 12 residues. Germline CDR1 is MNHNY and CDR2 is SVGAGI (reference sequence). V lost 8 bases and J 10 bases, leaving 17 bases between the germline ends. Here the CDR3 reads CASEHSPPGAFF. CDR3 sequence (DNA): TGTGCCAGCGAACATAGCCCTCCGGGAGCTTTCTTT.

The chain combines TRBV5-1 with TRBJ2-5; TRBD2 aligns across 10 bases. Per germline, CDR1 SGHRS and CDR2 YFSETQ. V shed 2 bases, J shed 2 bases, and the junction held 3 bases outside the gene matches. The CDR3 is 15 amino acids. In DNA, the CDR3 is TGCGCCAGCAGCTTCCAACTAGCGGGGCAAGAGACCCAGTACTTC. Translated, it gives CASSFQLAGQETQYF.

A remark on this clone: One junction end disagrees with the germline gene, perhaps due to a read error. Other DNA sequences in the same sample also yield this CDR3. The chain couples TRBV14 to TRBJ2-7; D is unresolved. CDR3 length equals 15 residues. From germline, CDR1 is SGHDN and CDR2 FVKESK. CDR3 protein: CASSPDGSYPPEQYF. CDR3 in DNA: TGTGCCAGTAGCCCTGATGGTAGCTACCCTCCCGAGCAGTACTTC.

CDR3 sequence: CASSQFFGTSLGNSPLHF. The CDR3 coding sequence is TGCGCCAGCAGCCAATTTTTCGGGACATCACTCGGTAATTCACCCCTCCACTTT. This rearrangement joins TRBV4-1 to TRBJ1-6; TRBD1 is a possible D gene (6 bases). This CDR3 is built from 18 residues. V shed 2 bases and J shed 6 bases, with 20 bases lying between them. CDR1 is MGHRA and CDR2 is YSYEKL in the germline V gene.

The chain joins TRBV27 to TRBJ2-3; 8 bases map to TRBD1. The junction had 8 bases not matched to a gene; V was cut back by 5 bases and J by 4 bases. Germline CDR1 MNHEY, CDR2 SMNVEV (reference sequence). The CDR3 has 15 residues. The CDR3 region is CASSLTGGWADTQYF. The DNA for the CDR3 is TGTGCCAGCAGTCTCACAGGGGGGTGGGCAGATACGCAGTATTTT.

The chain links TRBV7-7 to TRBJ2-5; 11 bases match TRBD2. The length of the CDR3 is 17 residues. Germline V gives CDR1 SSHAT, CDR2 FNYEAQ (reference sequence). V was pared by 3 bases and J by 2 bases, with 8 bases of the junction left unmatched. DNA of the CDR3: TGTGCCAGCAGCTTGTCTAGCGGGGGGCGGTATCAAGAGACCCAGTACTTC. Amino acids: CASSLSSGGRYQETQYF.

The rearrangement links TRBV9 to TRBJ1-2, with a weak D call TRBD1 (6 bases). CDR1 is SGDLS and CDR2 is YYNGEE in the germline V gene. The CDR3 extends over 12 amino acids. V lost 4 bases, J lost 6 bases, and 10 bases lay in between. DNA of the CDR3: TGTGCCAGCAGCATGAACAGGGATGGCTACACCTTC. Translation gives CASSMNRDGYTF.